The next 8 T cell receptor beta chains were all read from a single sample in a study of blood T cell repertoires in COVID-19. Repertoires were generated with immunoSEQ multiplex PCR, while TCRdb's copy carries only in-frame clones and drops some. Altogether roughly 250,000 clones are present, around 90% being singletons, with the ten largest covering about 0.79%. Sequencing used peripheral blood. The receptors here all came from a young man with COVID-19, enrolled during active disease.

The chain has TRBV2 and TRBJ2-1; 7 bases match TRBD2. The CDR3 runs to 16 residues. Unmatched junction bases numbered 6, after V lost 2 bases and J lost 2 bases. Germline V lookup: CDR1 SNHLY, CDR2 FYNNEI. In nucleotides, the CDR3 is TGTGCCAGCAGTGAAATCGCGGGGGTACCCTACAATGAGCAGTTCTTC. Its protein is CASSEIAGVPYNEQFF. Full variable domain (outside the CDR3, taken from reference TRBV2 and TRBJ2-1): EPEVTQTPSHQVTQMGQEVILRCVPISNHLYFYWYRQILGQKVEFLVSFYNNEISEKSEIFDDQFSVERPDGSNFTLKIRSTKLEDSAMYFCASSEIAGVPYNEQFFGPGTRLTVL.

This sequence joins TRBV7-9 and TRBJ1-5; 9 bases are a match to TRBD1. V was clipped by 4 bases and J by 2 bases; unmatched bases: 3. This CDR3 contains 15 residues. Germline CDR1 SEHNR, CDR2 FQNEAQ (reference sequence). CDR3 nucleotides: TGTGCCAGCAGCTCATGGACAGGGGGCAATCAGCCCCAGCATTTT. Protein: CASSSWTGGNQPQHF.

V gene TRBV5-1 combines with J gene TRBJ2-1; perhaps TRBD2 as D (5 bases). Germline CDR1 reads SGHRS; CDR2 reads YFSETQ. V dropped 3 bases and J dropped 2 bases, with 6 bases sitting between them. The CDR3 loop spans 13 amino acids. The CDR3 sequence is CASSSGTYNEQFF. DNA of the CDR3: TGCGCCAGCAGCTCCGGGACCTACAATGAGCAGTTCTTC.

The CDR3 coding sequence is TGTGCCAGCAAGGGCGGGATTTATAGCAATCAGCCCCAGCATTTT. It encodes CASKGGIYSNQPQHF. The V and J genes are TRBV2 and TRBJ1-5, with no clear D. The CDR3 runs to 15 residues. Trimming left V 7 bases short and J 0 bases short, with 13 bases between. CDR1 is SNHLY and CDR2 is FYNNEI in the germline V gene.

This rearrangement joins TRBV11-1 to TRBJ1-1; 7 bases are a match to TRBD1. Germline CDR1 is SGHAT and CDR2 is FQDESV (reference sequence). V trimming: 5 bases; J trimming: 6 bases; junction bases outside the gene matches: 9. CDR3 size: 14 residues. The CDR3 DNA reads TGTGCCAGCAGCCTAAAGGGGGCGCCCGCTGAAGCTTTCTTT. Translated: CASSLKGAPAEAFF.

About this clone itself: A read error may account for a junction end that differs from germline. V is TRBV5-1 and J is TRBJ1-4; D remains ambiguous. The CDR3 totals 14 residues. Germline CDR1 and CDR2: SGHRS and YFSETQ. DNA for the CDR3: TGCGCCAGCAGTTTGGGAGGGCATGGTGAAAAACTGTTTTTT. Translation gives CASSLGGHGEKLFF.

This clone has only a few counts. Here the CDR3 DNA reads TGTGCCAGCAGCTTGGCCTGGCGGGGGGGCCTGGGGCCATACAATGAGCAGTTCTTC. This gives the protein CASSLAWRGGLGPYNEQFF. The chain carries TRBV5-4 and TRBJ2-1, with TRBD2 matching 9 bases. Per germline, CDR1 SGHNT and CDR2 YYREEE (reference sequence). The CDR3 has 19 amino acids. The V segment lost 0 bases and the J segment 4 bases; nucleotides outside the gene matches: 14.

V usage is TRBV5-1 and J usage is TRBJ2-3; TRBD2 agrees at 12 bases. This CDR3 has 17 amino acids. Germline lookup yields CDR1 SGHRS and CDR2 YFSETQ. V trimming: 2 bases; J trimming: 2 bases; junction bases outside the gene matches: 6. CDR3 in DNA: TGCGCCAGCAGCTTAAGGACTAGCGGGGCCAACACAGATACGCAGTATTTT. As protein: CASSLRTSGANTDTQYF.